The 29 T cell receptor beta chains below were found in one sample sequenced in a study of blood T cell repertoires in COVID-19. Generated by immunoSEQ multiplex PCR, the TCRdb table keeps only in-frame clones and is missing some. The sample carries 240,000 or so clones, around 90% recorded once. The sample was PBMCs or T cells enriched from blood (not recorded which). The receptors were sampled from a man in his forties or fifties who had been exposed to COVID-19.

The J gene is TRBJ2-4, the V gene TRBV5-1; 10 nucleotides agree with TRBD2. This CDR3 is 15 amino acids long. Per the germline V gene, CDR1 is SGHRS and CDR2 is YFSETQ. The junction had 8 bases not matched to a gene; V was cut back by 3 bases and J by 8 bases. The CDR3 reads CASSSLAGDEDIQYF. In nucleotides, the CDR3 is TGCGCCAGCAGCTCTCTAGCGGGGGACGAGGACATTCAGTACTTC.

The CDR3 loop is CASSPFGQGDAGNTIYF. CDR3 nucleotides: TGTGCCAGCTCACCCTTTGGACAGGGAGATGCTGGAAACACCATATATTTT. The V and J genes are TRBV18 and TRBJ1-3; the match to TRBD1 covers 8 bases. After removal of 3 bases from V and 2 bases from J, the junction contained 9 bases not matched to a gene. The CDR3 has 17 amino acids. Germline CDR1 and CDR2: KGHSH and LQKENI. The full variable domain, with the rest looked up from reference TRBV18 and TRBJ1-3, is NAGVMQNPRHLVRRRGQEARLRCSPMKGHSHVYWYRQLPEEGLKFMVYLQKENIIDESGMPKERFSAEFPKEGPSILRIQQVVRGDSAAYFCASSPFGQGDAGNTIYFGEGSWLTVV.

V gene TRBV28 combines with J gene TRBJ1-2, with TRBD1 matching 7 bases. The CDR3 is made up of 13 amino acids. V lost 2 bases to trimming and J lost 3 bases; unmatched junction nucleotides: 0. Germline lookup yields CDR1 MDHEN and CDR2 SYDVKM. The CDR3 sequence: CASSLGTDYGYTF. Written as DNA, the CDR3 is TGTGCCAGCAGTTTAGGGACAGACTATGGCTACACCTTC.

The rearrangement links TRBV5-1 to TRBJ1-2; no firm D call. The germline V and J ends were trimmed by 0 bases and 4 bases, with 16 bases remaining between them. Germline lookup yields CDR1 SGHRS and CDR2 YFSETQ. This CDR3 has 16 amino acids. The CDR3 loop is CASSLAVEAKLYGYTF. The DNA for the CDR3 is TGCGCCAGCAGCTTGGCCGTCGAAGCTAAGCTCTATGGCTACACCTTC.

As to this clone: Other DNA sequences from this sample encode an identical CDR3 as well. In DNA form, the CDR3 reads TGTGCCAGCAGTTTGGGCAGCTACAATGAGCAGTTCTTC. Its protein product is CASSLGSYNEQFF. The chain has TRBV27 and TRBJ2-1; no reliable D call. Germline V gives CDR1 MNHEY, CDR2 SMNVEV (reference sequence). V lost 3 bases, J lost 3 bases, and 6 bases lay in between. The CDR3 contains 13 residues.

Written as DNA, the CDR3 is TGTGCCAGCAGTGACGGTAGGGGAAGAGGCACCGGGGAGCTGTTTTTT. This gives the protein CASSDGRGRGTGELFF. This sequence joins TRBV2 and TRBJ2-2, with D maybe TRBD1 (5 bases). Trimming removed 3 bases at V and 4 bases at J, with 15 bases between. Germline V CDR1 and CDR2: SNHLY, FYNNEI. The CDR3 has 16 amino acids.

The chain couples TRBV7-6 to TRBJ2-5; the D gene is possibly TRBD1 (5 bases). Germline loops: CDR1 SGHVS, CDR2 FNYEAQ. The CDR3 runs 14 residues. V was cut by 5 bases and J by 2 bases, with 12 bases left in between. CDR3 region: CASSAPGKQETQYF. Here the CDR3 DNA reads TGTGCCAGCAGCGCCCCAGGGAAACAAGAGACCCAGTACTTC.

Comment on this clone: The identical CDR3 is also encoded by other nucleotide sequences in the sample. V and J are TRBV28 and TRBJ1-5; no clear D gene. The V gene lost 6 bases and the J gene lost 1 base, with 4 bases spanning the gap. In germline, CDR1 is MDHEN, CDR2 SYDVKM. CDR3 length: 12 residues. CDR3 loop: CASSRSNQPQHF. In DNA, the CDR3 is TGTGCCAGCAGCCGGAGCAATCAGCCCCAGCATTTT.

CDR3 region: CASSLEWGGVFNEQFF. The CDR3 DNA sequence: TGTGCCAGCAGCTTAGAGTGGGGGGGAGTGTTTAATGAGCAGTTCTTC. The chain recombines TRBV7-2 with TRBJ2-1, with 7 bases lining up with TRBD2. The germline V gene has CDR1 SGHTA and CDR2 FQGNSA. V was clipped by 1 base and J by 7 bases; unmatched bases: 10. CDR3 length: 16 residues. The entire variable domain, with the rest obtained from reference TRBV7-2 and TRBJ2-1, is as follows: GAGVSQSPSNKVTEKGKDVELRCDPISGHTALYWYRQSLGQGLEFLIYFQGNSAPDKSGLPSDRFSAERTGGSVSTLTIQRTQQEDSAVYLCASSLEWGGVFNEQFFGPGTRLTVL.

V is TRBV7-2 and J is TRBJ2-7, with 9 positions matching TRBD1. CDR3 length equals 18 residues. V lost 4 bases and J lost 11; bases outside the gene matches: 24. Germline V gene data show CDR1 as SGHTA and CDR2 as FQGNSA. The CDR3, as DNA: TGTGCCAGCAGCTCGCCTACTACAGGGGGCTCCCCCCTACGAGCAAAGTACTTC. It codes for CASSSPTTGGSPLRAKYF. The entire variable domain, with the rest obtained from reference TRBV7-2 and TRBJ2-7, is as follows: GAGVSQSPSNKVTEKGKDVELRCDPISGHTALYWYRQSLGQGLEFLIYFQGNSAPDKSGLPSDRFSAERTGGSVSTLTIQRTQQEDSAVYLCASSSPTTGGSPLRAKYFGPGTRLTVT.

The chain uses TRBV18 and TRBJ1-4; D remains ambiguous. V was pared by 3 bases and J by 0 bases, with 5 bases between. The CDR3 has 14 residues. CDR1 and CDR2 (germline): KGHSH, LQKENI. CDR3 sequence reads: CASSPSATNEKLFF. CDR3 in DNA: TGTGCCAGCTCACCCTCGGCAACTAATGAAAAACTGTTTTTT.

The gene calls are TRBV7-6 and TRBJ1-1; 9 bases line up with TRBD1. The CDR3 loop spans 15 amino acids. CDR1 and CDR2 (germline): SGHVS, FNYEAQ. Germline trimming cut 0 bases from V and 8 bases from J; bases unmatched to any gene: 7. CDR3 bases: TGTGCCAGCAGCTTAGCATCCGGGACAGGGCGAGAAGCTTTCTTT. Protein product: CASSLASGTGREAFF.

V and J are TRBV3-1 (or the pseudogene TRBV3-2) and TRBJ1-4; tentative D call: TRBD1 (5 bases). V lost 4 bases to trimming and J lost 6 bases, with 18 bases between them. The CDR3 spans 16 residues. The V gene's germline CDR1 is LGHDT and CDR2 YNNKEL (reference sequence). The CDR3 region is CASSRAEGRSDEKLFF. The CDR3 coding sequence is TGTGCCAGCAGCCGAGCGGAGGGGCGATCGGATGAAAAACTGTTTTTT.

The gene calls are TRBV4-1 and TRBJ1-2, with TRBD1 matching 10 bases. The germline gives CDR1 MGHRA, CDR2 YSYEKL. Trimming took 1 base from V and 7 from J; bases not matched to a gene: 3. There are 14 residues in the CDR3. This CDR3 reads CASSQAGTGVGYTF. The CDR3 nucleotides read TGCGCCAGCAGCCAAGCCGGGACAGGGGTTGGCTACACCTTC.

This chain links TRBV28 with TRBJ2-7, with D perhaps matching TRBD1 (6 bases). Trimming removed 4 bases from V and 2 bases from J, with 6 bases in between. The CDR3 sequence is 12 residues long. The germline CDR1 and CDR2 sequences are MDHEN and SYDVKM. CDR3 region: CASSSGAYEQYV. CDR3 coding DNA: TGTGCCAGCAGTTCAGGGGCCTACGAGCAGTACGTC.

The chain links TRBV12-5 to TRBJ1-2; D may be TRBD1 (6 bases). The CDR3 covers 13 residues. Germline V gene sequence: CDR1 LGHNT, CDR2 FRNRAP. The ends were cut back, 5 bases at V and 8 bases at J, with 15 bases in the middle. This CDR3 is CASGLTGWVGYTF. The CDR3 nucleotides read TGTGCTAGTGGTCTAACAGGGTGGGTAGGCTACACCTTC.

The V gene is TRBV2, the J gene TRBJ2-7; D is perhaps TRBD1 (5 bases). V was shortened by 9 bases and J by 0 bases, with 12 bases between the two germline ends. Germline CDR1 SNHLY, CDR2 FYNNEI. This CDR3 contains 13 residues. CDR3 DNA sequence: TGTGCCAGAAGTAGGGGCCTCTCCTACGAGCAGTACTTC. Its translation: CARSRGLSYEQYF. The full variable domain, in which reference TRBV2 and TRBJ2-7 provide the parts outside the CDR3, is EPEVTQTPSHQVTQMGQEVILRCVPISNHLYFYWYRQILGQKVEFLVSFYNNEISEKSEIFDDQFSVERPDGSNFTLKIRSTKLEDSAMYFCARSRGLSYEQYFGPGTRLTVT.

The rearrangement joins TRBV19 to TRBJ2-1; TRBD2 matches 8 bases. The CDR3 runs 15 residues. The J segment lost 4 bases and the V segment lost 2 bases, leaving 4 bases of the junction unmatched. In germline, CDR1 is LNHDA, CDR2 SQIVND (reference sequence). The CDR3 here is CASSIILAEYNEQFF. The CDR3 bases are TGTGCCAGTAGTATAATACTAGCGGAATACAATGAGCAGTTCTTC.

This clone has just one count. The chain employs TRBV12-3 or TRBV12-4 and TRBJ1-3; D might be TRBD1 (5 bases). Between the trimmed V and J ends, which lost 10 bases and 0 bases, there was a span of 10 bases. The CDR3 covers 13 residues. The CDR3 here is CANRRGSGNTIYF. The CDR3 bases are TGTGCCAACCGAAGGGGCTCTGGAAACACCATATATTTT.

Details on this clone: One end of the junction fails to match germline, which may point to a read error. This chain uses TRBV10-3 with TRBJ2-1; D gene ambiguous. The CDR3 consists of 16 residues. Germline V gene sequence: CDR1 ENHRY, CDR2 SYGVKD. The CDR3 nucleotides read TGTGCCATCAGTGAGTCAAGGAGAGACTCCTACAATGGGCAGTTCTTC. Translated, it gives CAISESRRDSYNGQFF.

This chain joins TRBV28 and TRBJ1-1; D might be TRBD1 (6 bases). This CDR3 is built from 13 residues. The germline gives CDR1 MDHEN, CDR2 SYDVKM. Between the trimmed V and J ends, which lost 6 bases and 2 bases, there was a span of 10 bases. CDR3 bases: TGTGCCAGCAGCCTGGACAGCAACACTGAAGCTTTCTTT. It yields the protein CASSLDSNTEAFF.

The rearrangement links TRBV12-3 or TRBV12-4 to TRBJ1-2; possibly TRBD1 for D (6 bases). The CDR3 consists of 13 residues. Trimming left V 2 bases short and J 4 bases short, with 8 bases between. This CDR3 reads CASSLQGPYGYTF. The CDR3 bases are TGTGCCAGCAGTTTACAGGGGCCCTATGGCTACACCTTC.

The chain has TRBV7-3 and TRBJ1-1, with TRBD1 identical over 10 bases. The trim removed 4 bases at V and 10 bases at J, leaving 9 bases unmatched. CDR1 and CDR2 from the germline V gene are SGHTA and FQGTGA. This CDR3 spans 14 amino acids. The CDR3 region is CASSSRDRGNGAFF. The CDR3 coding sequence is TGTGCCAGCAGCTCTCGGGACAGGGGAAATGGAGCTTTCTTT.

The chain has TRBV7-2 and TRBJ2-7; TRBD2 agrees at 8 bases. The germline V gene has CDR1 SGHTA and CDR2 FQGNSA. The CDR3 sequence is 16 residues long. V lost 2 bases, J lost 4 bases, and 10 bases stayed unmatched. The CDR3 sequence: CASSLNAGGPQYEQYF. DNA for the CDR3: TGTGCCAGCAGCTTAAACGCGGGGGGCCCCCAATACGAGCAGTACTTC.

The CDR3 protein is CSVGTGGNEKLFF. The CDR3 DNA reads TGCAGCGTGGGGACAGGGGGGAATGAAAAACTGTTTTTT. The rearrangement joins TRBV29-1 to TRBJ1-4, with TRBD1 identical over 11 bases. The CDR3 loop spans 13 amino acids. Losses at the gene ends were 6 bases for V and 5 bases for J; bases not matched to a gene: 2. The V gene's germline CDR1 is SQVTM and CDR2 ANQGSEA.

This chain connects TRBV19 to TRBJ2-2; 8 positions match TRBD1. Per the germline V gene, CDR1 is LNHDA and CDR2 is SQIVND (reference sequence). The junction had 3 bases not matched to a gene; V was cut back by 5 bases and J by 1 base. This CDR3 has 15 amino acids. CDR3 sequence: CASSDRGRNTGELFF. CDR3 nucleotide sequence: TGTGCCAGTAGTGACAGGGGTAGGAACACCGGGGAGCTGTTTTTT.

For this clone: The sample carries other DNA sequences with the same CDR3. The chain joins TRBV28 to TRBJ1-1; 7 positions match TRBD1. Trimming removed 6 bases from V and 0 bases from J; junction bases left unmatched: 1. Germline loops: CDR1 MDHEN, CDR2 SYDVKM. The CDR3 covers 13 residues. The CDR3 loop reads CASRDRLNTEAFF. Here the CDR3 DNA reads TGTGCCAGCAGGGACAGGTTGAACACTGAAGCTTTCTTT.

This clone was found a few times. V and J are TRBV7-2 and TRBJ2-7; D gene unclear. This CDR3 has 12 amino acids. V was clipped by 5 bases and J by 3 bases, with 8 bases between them. The germline V gene has CDR1 SGHTA and CDR2 FQGNSA. CDR3 in amino acids: CASSPTVYEQYF. The CDR3 nucleotides read TGTGCCAGCAGCCCAACTGTCTACGAGCAGTACTTC.

The chain combines TRBV6-5 with TRBJ1-6, with D tentatively TRBD1 (5 bases). V was clipped by 7 bases and J by 2 bases, with 6 bases between them. Germline V gene lookup returns CDR1 MNHEY and CDR2 SVGAGI. The CDR3 contains 13 residues. For the CDR3, the DNA is TGTGCCAGCACGGACACCTATAATTCACCCCTCCACTTT. This encodes CASTDTYNSPLHF.